This TCR beta chain came from a study of identical twins. Healthy Caucasian individuals made up all the donors. This clonotype has ten or more counts. Germline assignment: CDR1 SGHVS and CDR2 FQNEAQ. The V end lost 5 bases, the J end lost 8 bases, and 10 bases lay between the germline ends. CDR3 length: 12 amino acids. TCRdb re-called the 5' RACE reads through MiXCR, storing one row per CDR3 protein. The table has about 570,000 distinct CDR3 sequences, just under 10% seen once. These same records also appear under a second study, on yellow fever vaccine responses in identical twins. That investigation notes: Reported findings indicate that twins' vaccine T cell responses seemed partially convergent, partially personalized.

The origin of this receptor is a woman aged 18-29 years in good health. The chain couples TRBV7-8 to TRBJ2-4; D is undetermined. The material sequenced was PBMCs. CDR3 sequence (DNA): TGTGCCAGCAGCCTGCGGACGGACATTCAGTACTTC. It specifies CASSLRTDIQYF.